One and the same sample provided the 8 T cell receptor beta chains below, sequenced in a study of T cell responses to AZD1222 COVID-19 vaccine. Some clones are missing from TCRdb's copy, which holds only in-frame ones; the method was immunoSEQ multiplex PCR. Here the sample spans over 150,000 clones, around 87% being singletons. This sample comprised peripheral blood, obtained on day 0 of AZD1222 vaccination. The receptors stem from an adult in good health.

This chain joins TRBV18 and TRBJ1-2; a possible D gene is TRBD1 (5 bases). Germline V gene sequence: CDR1 KGHSH, CDR2 LQKENI. Trimming cost V 3 bases and J 8 bases, with 16 bases left between them. The CDR3 has 14 residues. For the CDR3, the DNA is TGTGCCAGCTCACCCCCGACGGGGGAGAGAGGCTACACCTTC. Residues: CASSPPTGERGYTF.

This clone was counted once. The chain is built from TRBV5-5 and TRBJ2-3; D call uncertain. V lost 0 bases to trimming and J lost 0 bases, with 5 bases between them. The V gene's germline CDR1 is SGHKS and CDR2 YYEKEE (reference sequence). The CDR3 is 14 residues long. The CDR3 here is CASSLGASTDTQYF. CDR3 DNA sequence: TGTGCCAGCAGCTTGGGGGCTAGCACAGATACGCAGTATTTT.

V is TRBV3-1 (or the pseudogene TRBV3-2) and J is TRBJ2-7; D is uncertain. In germline, CDR1 is LGHDT, CDR2 YNNKEL (reference sequence). This CDR3 is 16 amino acids long. V was shortened by 4 bases and J by 6 bases, with 22 bases between the two germline ends. The CDR3 protein is CASSRNWAASAPEQYF. CDR3 bases: TGTGCCAGCAGCCGGAATTGGGCAGCCTCCGCCCCCGAGCAGTACTTC.

This clone appeared a few times. The V and J genes are TRBV18 and TRBJ2-1; D gene unclear. From germline, CDR1 is KGHSH and CDR2 LQKENI. Trimming took 3 bases from V and 0 from J, leaving 15 bases between them. The CDR3 is 17 amino acids. The CDR3 region is CASSPSLGRSSYNEQFF. The CDR3 coding sequence is TGTGCCAGCTCACCGTCCCTTGGGCGGAGCTCCTACAATGAGCAGTTCTTC. Supplemented by reference TRBV18 and TRBJ2-1, the full variable domain reads NAGVMQNPRHLVRRRGQEARLRCSPMKGHSHVYWYRQLPEEGLKFMVYLQKENIIDESGMPKERFSAEFPKEGPSILRIQQVVRGDSAAYFCASSPSLGRSSYNEQFFGPGTRLTVL.

The V and J genes are TRBV11-3 and TRBJ2-7; a possible D gene is TRBD1 (5 bases). CDR3 length: 15 amino acids. V shed 3 bases and J shed 3 bases, with 15 bases lying between them. Germline V gene lookup returns CDR1 SGHNT and CDR2 YENEEA. The DNA for the CDR3 is TGTGCCAGCAGCTTCTCAGGGCCTGGGAACTACGAGCAGTACTTC. It translates to CASSFSGPGNYEQYF.

In its sample, this clone was seen once. The rearrangement uses TRBV7-9 and TRBJ1-2; the D gene is possibly TRBD1 (6 bases). CDR1 and CDR2 (germline): SEHNR, FQNEAQ (reference sequence). Between the trimmed V and J ends, which lost 2 bases and 3 bases, there was a span of 7 bases. The CDR3 totals 13 residues. The CDR3, as DNA: TGTGCCAGCAGCTTATCAGGGGACTATGGCTACACCTTC. Protein product: CASSLSGDYGYTF.

The chain has TRBV5-5 and TRBJ1-1; D is possibly TRBD1 (5 bases). V lost 0 bases to trimming and J lost 4 bases, with 13 bases between them. The germline V gene has CDR1 SGHKS and CDR2 YYEKEE (reference sequence). The CDR3 has 15 residues. The CDR3 sequence: CASSLGGGISTEAFF. DNA for the CDR3: TGTGCCAGCAGCTTGGGCGGGGGAATAAGCACTGAAGCTTTCTTT. Supplemented by reference TRBV5-5 and TRBJ1-1, the full variable domain reads DAGVTQSPTHLIKTRGQQVTLRCSPISGHKSVSWYQQVLGQGPQFIFQYYEKEERGRGNFPDRFSARQFPNYSSELNVNALLLGDSALYLCASSLGGGISTEAFFGQGTRLTVV.

This chain uses TRBV6-1 with TRBJ1-5; D gene uncertain. From germline, CDR1 is MNHNS and CDR2 SASEGT. V lost 0 bases, J lost 4 bases, and 7 bases lay in between. The CDR3 length is 14 residues. CDR3 coding DNA: TGTGCCAGCAGTGAAGCAGCAGGAAATCAGCCCCAGCATTTT. This sequence encodes CASSEAAGNQPQHF.